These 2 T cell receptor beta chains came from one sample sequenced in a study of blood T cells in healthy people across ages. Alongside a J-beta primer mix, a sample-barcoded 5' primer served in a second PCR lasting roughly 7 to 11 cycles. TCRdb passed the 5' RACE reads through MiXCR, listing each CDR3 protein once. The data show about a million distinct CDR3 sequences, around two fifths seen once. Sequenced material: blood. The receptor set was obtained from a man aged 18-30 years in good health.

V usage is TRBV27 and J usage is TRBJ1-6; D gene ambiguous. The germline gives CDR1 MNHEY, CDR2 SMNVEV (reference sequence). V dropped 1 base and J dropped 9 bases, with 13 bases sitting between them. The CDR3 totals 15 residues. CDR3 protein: CASSLFGSAGSPLHF. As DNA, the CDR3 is TGTGCCAGCAGTTTATTTGGCAGTGCGGGTTCACCCCTCCACTTT.

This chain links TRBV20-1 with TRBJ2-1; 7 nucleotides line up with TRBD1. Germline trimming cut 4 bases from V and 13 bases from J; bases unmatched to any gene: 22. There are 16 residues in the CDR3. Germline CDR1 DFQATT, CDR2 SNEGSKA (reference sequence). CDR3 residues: CSAIDRESGVMETQFF. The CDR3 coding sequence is TGCAGTGCTATAGACAGGGAGTCTGGGGTGATGGAGACCCAGTTCTTC.